Given below is one T cell receptor (beta chain) in context. The target of this receptor is not known. Within one base of it there is no much larger clone, and no base qualities were kept. Other DNA sequences within the sample encode an identical CDR3. From the germline V gene (reference sequence), CDR1 is LNHDA and CDR2 is SQIVND. The CDR3 measures 14 amino acids from cysteine to phenylalanine. CDR3 DNA only is kept here, 42 bases in frame from base 1. V is cut back by 5 bases and J by 4 bases, with 3 bases in the junction unmatched. The sample belongs to a study of blood T cell repertoires in COVID-19 (dated by TCRdb to the early 2020s). General notes on the study: Samples covering the acute and convalescent phases of COVID-19 were provided by collaborators in the United States, Italy and Spain. Where available, HLA class I and class II types were obtained from metadata supplied by the sample provider rather than from assay-based typing. Nearly every sample came with metadata listing a de-identified subject ID, COVID-19 status, age in years and sex. The repertoires were made available in a free public database intended to serve as a resource for research on the immune response to SARS-CoV-2. Samples came from the ongoing ImmuneRACE study (first 160 participants) plus 1,254 subjects from 6 global collaborators. Deeply sampled blood TCRbeta repertoires from subjects exposed to, actively infected with, or recovered from COVID-19 were included in the dataset. The prospective study material was composed of cDNA or gDNA derived from T cells, B-cell-depleted T cells, or PBMCs.

The immunoSEQ Assay, a bias-controlled multiplex PCR, was used to amplify TCRbeta CDR3 regions from genomic DNA. Under the source paper's analysis protocol: The number of nucleated cells in each sample was estimated by amplification of reference gene primers within the assay. Sequence reads were collapsed and filtered to measure the absolute abundance of every unique TCRbeta CDR3 rearrangement. Productive Simpson clonality was computed per sample as the square root of Simpson's diversity index over productive rearrangements. The table was pulled from immuneACCESS by TCRdb, which kept in-frame rearrangements only. Such tables lose some clones; where checked, under half of the loss comes from unresolved V genes, and the rest has no known cause. The V and J calls and clone size come from that table; D and trimming were worked out from the DNA. In this sample the table shows 300,000 to 400,000 clones, approximately 92% of which occur a single time. The ten largest clones capture 1% of the sample.

In the prospective study, participants were about 18 to 95 years old, resided in 24 geographic areas of the United States, and were enrolled through a virtual design. Cohort assignment in the prospective study relied on participant-reported clinical history from a screening survey and a study questionnaire. Recovered participants in ImmuneRACE Cohort 3 were defined as having two consecutive negative NP/OP PCR tests, clearance from a healthcare professional, or resolution of symptoms. Each participant in the prospective study had whole blood, serum and a nasopharyngeal or oropharyngeal swab collected by mobile phlebotomists. Participants in the prospective study had the option to provide additional blood draws and questionnaires over an approximately 2-month period. Blood samples from the prospective study were shipped frozen or at room temperature prior to DNA extraction. The full study reports these points: Clinical and demographic metadata were provided uncurated, with the amount varying by source and participant.

The TCR sequence derives from a man aged 18 to 29 who had recovered from COVID-19. The chain links TRBV19 with TRBJ1-1, with 11 junctional bases fitting TRBD1. Sequenced material: PBMCs or T cells enriched from blood (not recorded which). The CDR3 has the sequence CASSPGQGATEAFF. At the DNA level, the sequence is TGTGCCAGTAGTCCTGGACAGGGGGCCACTGAAGCTTTCTTT.